This TCR beta chain derives from a study of graft-versus-host responses after intestinal transplantation. Study-level background: Among the recipients, transplants were multivisceral, liver-intestinal, or isolated intestinal. Once they had received anti-thymocyte globulin induction, all recipients took tacrolimus and steroids for about three years.

The CDR3 is made up of 14 amino acids. Trimming took 4 bases from V and 1 from J; bases not matched to a gene: 4. Germline values: CDR1 MGHRA, CDR2 YSYEKL. The method was immunoSEQ multiplex PCR; TCRdb's version includes in-frame clones alone and lacks a portion of them. The data show about 41,000 clones, with roughly 95% seen just once and about 0.54% held by the top ten. This clone was recorded only once. The antigen remains undetermined. The sequenced sample was unstimulated CD8+ T cells sorted from spleen or lymph node cells, obtained before transplant. The chain uses TRBV4-1 and TRBJ2-7, with TRBD1 matching 7 bases. This TCR derives from a human donor who was the organ donor for an intestinal transplant. CDR3 loop: CASSPGTASYEQYF. CDR3 sequence (DNA): TGCGCCAGCAGCCCCGGGACAGCTTCCTACGAGCAGTACTTC.